This TCR beta chain was documented in a study of T cell responses to AZD1222 COVID-19 vaccine. Only in-frame clones appear in the TCRdb table, and some are missing; sequencing was by immunoSEQ multiplex PCR. The sample has 120,000 to 150,000 clones, around 88% seen once; the top ten hold roughly 15%. The CDR3 runs to 15 residues. In germline, CDR1 is SEHNR, CDR2 FQNEAQ (reference sequence). V gave up 5 bases and J gave up 5 bases, with 16 bases separating them. This receptor was obtained from an adult in good health. Sample: peripheral blood, taken on day 0 of AZD1222 vaccination. V is TRBV7-9 and J is TRBJ1-3, with a tentative D call TRBD1 (6 bases). The CDR3 DNA sequence: TGTGCCAGCAGCGTCCTCGGTGGGGGGCGAAACACCATATATTTT. It codes for CASSVLGGGRNTIYF.